The 12 T cell receptor beta chains reported below all come from one sample, sequenced in a study of shared clonotypes between healthy human individuals. Measured with immunoSEQ multiplex PCR; TCRdb has only the in-frame clones, and not every one. Among around 980,000 clones listed, about 80% were seen once. Sequences were obtained from memory CD4+ T cells from PBMCs. The sample's subset: CD45RA-negative fraction. The source is a man aged 18 to 35 in good health. Some clones in this sample may be carry-over from other donors' samples.

The V call is TRBV18, the J call TRBJ1-5; D not resolved. The V gene's germline CDR1 is KGHSH and CDR2 LQKENI. V lost 6 bases and J lost 4, with 7 bases in between. CDR3 length: 12 residues. DNA of the CDR3: TGTGCCAGCTCCTCCGGAAATCAGCCCCAGCATTTT. Its translation: CASSSGNQPQHF.

Turning to this clone: The same CDR3 can be traced to other DNA sequences in this sample. This chain links TRBV11-3 with TRBJ2-3; tentative D call: TRBD2 (6 bases). The CDR3 contains 12 residues. V was shortened by 5 bases and J by 5 bases, with 8 bases between the two germline ends. The germline CDR1 and CDR2 sequences are SGHNT and YENEEA. This CDR3 is CASSLGGDTQYF. For the CDR3, the DNA is TGTGCCAGCAGCCTGGGGGGAGATACGCAGTATTTT. Supplemented by reference TRBV11-3 and TRBJ2-3, the full variable domain reads EAGVVQSPRYKIIEKKQPVAFWCNPISGHNTLYWYLQNLGQGPELLIRYENEEAVDDSQLPKDRFSAERLKGVDSTLKIQPAELGDSAVYLCASSLGGDTQYFGPGTRLTVL.

In the case of this clone: This could be a read error, since a much larger clone is one nucleotide away. The gene calls are TRBV30 and TRBJ2-5; D unresolved. The J call may be incorrect, as the DNA end agrees better with TRBJ2-7. The CDR3 is made up of 14 amino acids. CDR1 and CDR2 from the germline V gene are GTSNPN and SVGIG (reference sequence). The CDR3 nucleotides read TGTGCCTGGAAGTATGGCGTGCATTCCTGCGAGCAGTACTTC. It is translated as CAWKYGVHSCEQYF.

The rearrangement uses TRBV27 and TRBJ2-7; the match to TRBD2 covers 9 bases. J was trimmed by 0 bases and V by 6 bases; bases with no gene match: 9. The germline CDR1 and CDR2 sequences are MNHEY and SMNVEV (reference sequence). This CDR3 is 16 amino acids long. The CDR3 bases are TGTGCCAGCAGAAAATTGAGCGGGAGGAACTCCTACGAGCAGTACTTC. Its translation: CASRKLSGRNSYEQYF.

The chain joins TRBV10-3 to TRBJ2-5; no clear D gene. The V gene lost 6 bases and the J gene lost 3 bases, with 17 bases spanning the gap. CDR1 ENHRY and CDR2 SYGVKD come from the germline V gene. The CDR3 sequence is 15 residues long. CDR3: CAIRPGGKSEETQYF. In nucleotides, the CDR3 is TGTGCCATCAGGCCTGGCGGAAAGTCGGAAGAGACCCAGTACTTC.

The chain has TRBV2 and TRBJ1-4; the D gene is possibly TRBD1 (5 bases). The CDR3 has 15 residues. From germline, CDR1 is SNHLY and CDR2 FYNNEI. V was trimmed by 4 bases and J by 4 bases, leaving 13 bases between them. The CDR3 is CASSATGTYNEKLFF. The DNA for the CDR3 is TGTGCCAGCAGTGCCACTGGGACCTATAATGAAAAACTGTTTTTT. Complete variable domain (other parts from reference TRBV2 and TRBJ1-4): EPEVTQTPSHQVTQMGQEVILRCVPISNHLYFYWYRQILGQKVEFLVSFYNNEISEKSEIFDDQFSVERPDGSNFTLKIRSTKLEDSAMYFCASSATGTYNEKLFFGSGTQLSVL.

CDR3 bases: TGTGCCAGCAGTTGGGGAGCGCAGGATACGCAGTATTTT. Encoded protein: CASSWGAQDTQYF. This sequence joins TRBV6-5 and TRBJ2-3, with a possible D match to TRBD2 (5 bases). V lost 4 bases, J lost 6 bases, and 11 bases lay in between. Germline loops: CDR1 MNHEY, CDR2 SVGAGI. The CDR3 totals 13 residues.

The V call is TRBV7-2, the J call TRBJ2-4, with unresolved D. Trimming removed 1 base at V and 6 bases at J, with 13 bases between. The CDR3 extends over 15 amino acids. Germline V gives CDR1 SGHTA, CDR2 FQGNSA. CDR3 sequence reads: CASSLDPSDPNIQYF. The CDR3 DNA follows: TGTGCCAGCAGCTTAGATCCCAGCGACCCAAACATTCAGTACTTC.

The genes are TRBV5-1 and TRBJ2-5; 12 bases line up with TRBD2. Per germline, CDR1 SGHRS and CDR2 YFSETQ. The J segment lost 5 bases and the V segment lost 4 bases, leaving 9 bases of the junction unmatched. CDR3 size: 16 residues. The CDR3 reads CASSKSLAGGSETQYF. CDR3 DNA sequence: TGCGCCAGCAGCAAATCACTAGCGGGAGGATCTGAGACCCAGTACTTC. Variable domain in full (rest from reference TRBV5-1 and TRBJ2-5): KAGVTQTPRYLIKTRGQQVTLSCSPISGHRSVSWYQQTPGQGLQFLFEYFSETQRNKGNFPGRFSGRQFSNSRSEMNVSTLELGDSALYLCASSKSLAGGSETQYFGPGTRLLVL.

CDR3 in amino acids: CASGLGSGRNTIYF. The CDR3 bases are TGTGCTAGTGGTTTGGGTTCGGGAAGAAACACCATATATTTT. This chain uses TRBV12-5 with TRBJ1-3; D remains unclear. The CDR3 runs 14 residues. Trimming removed 1 base from V and 5 bases from J, with 9 bases in between. The germline gives CDR1 LGHNT, CDR2 FRNRAP.

CDR3 sequence (DNA): TGCAGTGGTAGCGCTAATGAAAAACTGTTTTTT. It encodes CSGSANEKLFF. The gene calls are TRBV20-1 and TRBJ1-4; the D is unclear. Germline V lookup: CDR1 DFQATT, CDR2 SNEGSKA (reference sequence). Trimming cost V 7 bases and J 3 bases, with 6 bases left between them. The CDR3 runs to 11 residues.

About this clone: The same CDR3 also results from other DNA sequences found in this sample. The chain recombines TRBV30 with TRBJ1-1, with TRBD1 matching over 7 bases. Germline CDR1 and CDR2: GTSNPN and SVGIG (reference sequence). J gave up 4 bases and V 0 bases, and 5 bases lay outside the gene matches. This CDR3 has 14 residues. CDR3 coding DNA: TGTGCCTGGAGTGTAGGGTCAGGGGGCACTGAAGCTTTCTTT. Protein sequence: CAWSVGSGGTEAFF.